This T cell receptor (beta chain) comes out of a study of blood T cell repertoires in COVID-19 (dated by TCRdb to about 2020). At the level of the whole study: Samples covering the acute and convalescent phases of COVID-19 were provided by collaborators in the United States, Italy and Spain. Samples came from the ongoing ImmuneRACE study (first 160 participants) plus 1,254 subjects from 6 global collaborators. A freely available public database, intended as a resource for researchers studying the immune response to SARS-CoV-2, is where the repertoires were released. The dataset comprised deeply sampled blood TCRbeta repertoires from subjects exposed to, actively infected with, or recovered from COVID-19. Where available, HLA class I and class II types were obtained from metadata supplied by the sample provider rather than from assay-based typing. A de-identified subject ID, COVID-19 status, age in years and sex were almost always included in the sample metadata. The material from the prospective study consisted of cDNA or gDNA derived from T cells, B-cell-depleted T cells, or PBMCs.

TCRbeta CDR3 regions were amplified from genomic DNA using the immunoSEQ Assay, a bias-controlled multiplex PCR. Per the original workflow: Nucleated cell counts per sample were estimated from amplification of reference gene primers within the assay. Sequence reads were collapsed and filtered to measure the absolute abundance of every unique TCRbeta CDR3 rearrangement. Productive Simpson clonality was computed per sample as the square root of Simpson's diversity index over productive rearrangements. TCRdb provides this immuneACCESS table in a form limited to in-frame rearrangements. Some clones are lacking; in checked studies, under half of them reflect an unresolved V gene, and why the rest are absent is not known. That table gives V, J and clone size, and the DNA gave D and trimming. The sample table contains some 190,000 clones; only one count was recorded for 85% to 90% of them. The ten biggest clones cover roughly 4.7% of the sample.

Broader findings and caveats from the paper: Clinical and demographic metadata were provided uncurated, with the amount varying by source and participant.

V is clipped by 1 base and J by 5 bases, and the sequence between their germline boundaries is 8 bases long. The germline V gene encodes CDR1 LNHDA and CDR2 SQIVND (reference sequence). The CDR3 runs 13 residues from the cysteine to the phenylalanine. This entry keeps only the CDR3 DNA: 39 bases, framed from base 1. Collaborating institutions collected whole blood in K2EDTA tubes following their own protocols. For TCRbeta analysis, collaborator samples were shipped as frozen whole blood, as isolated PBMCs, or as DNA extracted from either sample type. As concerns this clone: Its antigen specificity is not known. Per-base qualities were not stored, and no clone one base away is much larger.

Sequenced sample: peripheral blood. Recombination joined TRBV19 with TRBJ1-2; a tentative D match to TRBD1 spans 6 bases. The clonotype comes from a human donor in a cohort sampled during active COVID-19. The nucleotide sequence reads TGTGCCAGTAGTATAGGGACAGATTATGGCTACACCTTC. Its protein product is CASSIGTDYGYTF.